These 24 T cell receptor beta chains were sequenced from one sample in a study of blood T cell repertoires in COVID-19. The table came from immunoSEQ multiplex PCR; TCRdb's copy has only in-frame clones and leaves some out. Found here are roughly 24,000 clones, over 85% of them singletons; the top ten hold 8%. Sequencing was performed on peripheral blood. The receptor set was obtained from a human donor in a cohort sampled during active COVID-19.

V usage is TRBV19 and J usage is TRBJ2-1; TRBD2 aligns across 11 bases. The CDR3 runs to 15 residues. The V gene's germline CDR1 is LNHDA and CDR2 SQIVND (reference sequence). Trimming took 5 bases from V and 6 from J; bases not matched to a gene: 6. The chain's CDR3 is CASSVTSGIGNEQFF. CDR3 nucleotides: TGTGCCAGTAGTGTGACTAGCGGGATCGGCAATGAGCAGTTCTTC.

The rearrangement links TRBV30 to TRBJ1-6; TRBD1 aligns across 11 bases. The CDR3 extends over 16 amino acids. V gave up 7 bases and J gave up 6 bases; unmatched junction bases: 11. CDR1 and CDR2 (germline): GTSNPN, SVGIG (reference sequence). In DNA, the CDR3 is TGTGCCTCTCATTCTGGACAGGGGGCTCTTAATTCACCCCTCCACTTT. Amino acid sequence: CASHSGQGALNSPLHF.

J is TRBJ2-5 and V is TRBV15, with 9 bases that match TRBD1. The ends lost 7 bases at V and 4 bases at J; junction bases unmatched: 4. This CDR3 region has 13 residues. Germline V gene data show CDR1 as LNHNV and CDR2 as YYDKDF (reference sequence). The CDR3 loop is CATMGQGIETQYF. CDR3 coding DNA: TGTGCCACCATGGGACAGGGCATAGAGACCCAGTACTTC.

The rearrangement uses TRBV30 and TRBJ2-1; 7 positions agree with TRBD2. With V trimmed by 3 bases and J by 8 bases, 7 bases remained unmatched. Germline V gives CDR1 GTSNPN, CDR2 SVGIG (reference sequence). The CDR3 has 13 amino acids. The CDR3 nucleotides read TGTGCCTGGAGGTGGCGGGAGAACCATGAGCAGTTCTTC. Its translation is CAWRWRENHEQFF.

This clone appeared a few times. This chain joins TRBV19 and TRBJ2-7; 10 bases are a match to TRBD1. V dropped 3 bases and J dropped 2; count of bases not matched to a gene: 4. This CDR3 is built from 15 residues. Germline V gene sequence: CDR1 LNHDA, CDR2 SQIVND (reference sequence). CDR3 in amino acids: CASSIRGQGPYEQYF. The CDR3, as DNA: TGTGCCAGTAGTATCAGGGGACAGGGGCCCTACGAGCAGTACTTC.

The chain carries TRBV28 and TRBJ1-1, with a possible D match to TRBD1 (6 bases). V was pared by 7 bases and J by 4 bases, with 16 bases between. This CDR3 has 14 amino acids. In germline, CDR1 is MDHEN, CDR2 SYDVKM. In nucleotides, the CDR3 is TGTGCCAGCACCATGGGCAGGGGCGTCACTGAAGCTTTCTTT. This codes for CASTMGRGVTEAFF.

The chain combines TRBV6-6 with TRBJ2-1; 8 nucleotides line up with TRBD1. J was trimmed by 5 bases and V by 8 bases; bases with no gene match: 8. The CDR3 contains 14 residues. The germline V gene encodes CDR1 MNHNY and CDR2 SVGAGI (reference sequence). The DNA of the CDR3 is TGTGCCAGCGAGCCGGGACAGGCGAACAATGAGCAGTTCTTC. Translated, it gives CASEPGQANNEQFF.

The rearrangement uses TRBV29-1 and TRBJ2-1, with 8 bases aligning to TRBD1. The CDR3 contains 15 residues. V lost 4 bases, J lost 2 bases, and 7 bases stayed unmatched. Germline CDR1 and CDR2: SQVTM and ANQGSEA. CDR3: CSVGGQGRTYNEQFF. The CDR3 DNA is TGCAGCGTTGGAGGACAGGGTCGAACCTACAATGAGCAGTTCTTC.

The V call is TRBV27, the J call TRBJ1-5, with a weak D call TRBD1 (6 bases). Germline CDR1 and CDR2: MNHEY and SMNVEV (reference sequence). There are 14 residues in the CDR3. The V end lost 2 bases, the J end lost 2 bases, and 7 bases lay between the germline ends. Written as DNA, the CDR3 is TGTGCCAGCAGTTTAGCAGGGGGCAATCAGCCCCAGCATTTT. This sequence encodes CASSLAGGNQPQHF.

Here the CDR3 DNA reads TGCGCCAGCAGCCGTAGAAATAGGACAGGGGGCCGGGAGACCCAGTACTTC. Translating gives CASSRRNRTGGRETQYF. The chain is built from TRBV4-3 and TRBJ2-5; TRBD1 matches at 11 bases. CDR3 length equals 17 residues. The trim removed 4 bases at V and 5 bases at J, leaving 12 bases unmatched. Germline assignment: CDR1 LGHNA and CDR2 YSLEER.

The rearrangement joins TRBV15 to TRBJ1-2; TRBD1 aligns across 7 bases. The CDR3 consists of 14 residues. Germline V lookup: CDR1 LNHNV, CDR2 YYDKDF (reference sequence). The V gene end was trimmed by 6 bases and the J gene end by 0 bases; junction bases not matched to a gene: 4. CDR3 nucleotides: TGTGCCACCAGTTCGGACAGGTCTAACTATGGCTACACCTTC. Amino acids: CATSSDRSNYGYTF.

The genes are TRBV11-3 and TRBJ2-5; D perhaps matches TRBD2 (5 bases). V lost 5 bases and J lost 1, with 17 bases in between. Germline-derived CDR1 and CDR2 are SGHNT and YENEEA. The CDR3 contains 16 residues. This CDR3 is CASSAPEPTSQETQYF. CDR3 nucleotide sequence: TGTGCCAGCAGCGCCCCCGAACCAACTAGCCAAGAGACCCAGTACTTC.

The V gene is TRBV19, the J gene TRBJ1-2, with no clear D. CDR1 and CDR2 (germline): LNHDA, SQIVND (reference sequence). The CDR3 consists of 13 residues. Trimming removed 5 bases at V and 1 base at J, with 8 bases between. CDR3 DNA: TGTGCCAGTAGTCTTACAGTTAACTATGGCTACACCTTC. It specifies CASSLTVNYGYTF.

J is TRBJ1-4 and V is TRBV6-5, with D unresolved. This CDR3 comprises 15 residues. Germline lookup yields CDR1 MNHEY and CDR2 SVGAGI. V was pared by 2 bases and J by 8 bases, with 15 bases between. CDR3 in amino acids: CASSYRPDLGEKLFF. As DNA, the CDR3 is TGTGCCAGCAGTTACCGTCCAGACTTAGGAGAAAAACTGTTTTTT.

This clone was picked up a small number of times. This chain uses TRBV6-5 with TRBJ2-7; maybe TRBD2 (5 bases). CDR1 and CDR2 from the germline V gene are MNHEY and SVGAGI. The CDR3 is 14 residues long. Trimming left V 2 bases short and J 1 base short, with 9 bases between. CDR3 in DNA: TGTGCCAGCAGTTACAAGGGAGAGTCCTACGAGCAGTACTTC. This encodes CASSYKGESYEQYF.

The chain links TRBV19 to TRBJ1-2; possibly TRBD1 for D (6 bases). This CDR3 region has 14 residues. Trimming cost V 2 bases and J 7 bases, with 14 bases left between them. Germline assignment: CDR1 LNHDA and CDR2 SQIVND (reference sequence). In DNA form, the CDR3 reads TGTGCCAGTAGTATACAGGGGCGAGGTCTTGGCTACACCTTC. It specifies CASSIQGRGLGYTF.

The chain has TRBV9 and TRBJ2-1; 11 bases line up with TRBD2. Germline CDR1 is SGDLS and CDR2 is YYNGEE. Trimming removed 4 bases from V and 7 bases from J; junction bases left unmatched: 13. The CDR3 totals 17 residues. CDR3: CASSNNLAGGHGNEQFF. The CDR3 DNA reads as TGTGCCAGCAGCAACAACTTAGCGGGGGGGCACGGTAATGAGCAGTTCTTC.

This chain joins TRBV4-3 and TRBJ1-6, with 7 bases aligning to TRBD1. V lost 3 bases, J lost 6 bases, and 14 bases stayed unmatched. The CDR3 spans 18 residues. Germline CDR1 is LGHNA and CDR2 is YSLEER. CDR3: CASSHAMGGQDPNSPLHF. The CDR3 DNA follows: TGCGCCAGCAGCCACGCCATGGGCGGACAGGACCCTAATTCACCCCTCCACTTT.

The V and J genes are TRBV6-5 and TRBJ1-1; no definite D call. V gave up 0 bases and J gave up 1 base, with 9 bases separating them. Germline loops: CDR1 MNHEY, CDR2 SVGAGI. The CDR3 has 15 residues. CDR3 sequence reads: CASSYSRLANTEAFF. In DNA, the CDR3 is TGTGCCAGCAGTTACTCGAGGCTCGCGAACACTGAAGCTTTCTTT.

The chain joins TRBV7-2 to TRBJ2-3; 8 bases line up with TRBD2. CDR1 is SGHTA and CDR2 is FQGNSA in the germline V gene. With 4 bases clipped from V and 1 base from J, the junction kept 4 bases outside the gene matches. The CDR3 has 15 amino acids. The CDR3 nucleotides are TGTGCCAGCAGCTGGACAGCGGGAGGCACAGATACGCAGTATTTT. Protein sequence: CASSWTAGGTDTQYF.

Turning to this clone: One end of the junction fails to match germline, which may point to a read error. The chain combines TRBV11-3 with TRBJ2-7; 7 bases are a match to TRBD2. In germline, CDR1 is SGHNT, CDR2 YENEEA. The CDR3 runs to 19 residues. CDR3 loop: CASSLEGLWGGGPIYEQYF. The DNA for the CDR3 is TGTGCCAGCAGCCTAGAGGGGCTTTGGGGCGGGGGACCTATCTACGAGCAGTACTTC. The whole variable domain, remainder taken from reference TRBV11-3 and TRBJ2-7, is EAGVVQSPRYKIIEKKQPVAFWCNPISGHNTLYWYLQNLGQGPELLIRYENEEAVDDSQLPKDRFSAERLKGVDSTLKIQPAELGDSAVYLCASSLEGLWGGGPIYEQYFGPGTRLTVT.

This clone has more than one count but fewer than ten. The J gene is TRBJ1-5, the V gene TRBV18; the match to TRBD1 covers 8 bases. V trimming: 8 bases; J trimming: 6 bases; junction bases outside the gene matches: 3. CDR3 length equals 12 residues. Germline V lookup: CDR1 KGHSH, CDR2 LQKENI. CDR3 in DNA: TGTGCCAGCCGACAGGGGTCTCAGCCCCAGCATTTT. Translating it yields CASRQGSQPQHF.

The chain joins TRBV6-5 to TRBJ2-5, with no clear D. CDR3 length: 11 amino acids. Germline-derived CDR1 and CDR2 are MNHEY and SVGAGI. Trimming removed 8 bases at V and 3 bases at J, with 7 bases between. The CDR3 bases are TGTGCCAGCCAAGAGGAAGAGACCCAGTACTTC. Its protein product is CASQEEETQYF.

The chain uses TRBV19 and TRBJ2-7; weak D call: TRBD2 (6 bases). The CDR3 runs to 16 residues. The V gene's germline CDR1 is LNHDA and CDR2 SQIVND (reference sequence). Trimming shortened V by 2 bases and J by 5 bases, and 19 bases separated the two germline ends. The CDR3 DNA reads as TGTGCCAGTAGTATACCCTCGTCCGGGGGACGAAACGAGCAGTACTTC. Protein: CASSIPSSGGRNEQYF.